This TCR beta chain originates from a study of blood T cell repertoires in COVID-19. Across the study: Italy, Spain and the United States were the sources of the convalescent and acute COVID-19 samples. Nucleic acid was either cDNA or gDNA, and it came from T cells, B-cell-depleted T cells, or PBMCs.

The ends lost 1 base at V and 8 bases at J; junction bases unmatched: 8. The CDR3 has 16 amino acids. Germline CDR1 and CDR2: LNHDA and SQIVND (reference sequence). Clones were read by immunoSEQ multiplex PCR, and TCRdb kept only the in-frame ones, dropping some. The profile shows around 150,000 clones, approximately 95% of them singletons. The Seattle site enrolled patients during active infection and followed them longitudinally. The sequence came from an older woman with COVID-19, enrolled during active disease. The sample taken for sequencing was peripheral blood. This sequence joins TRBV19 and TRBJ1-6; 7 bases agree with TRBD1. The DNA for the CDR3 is TGTGCCAGTAGTATAGCCCCACAGGGGAACCATTCACCCCTCCACTTT. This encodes CASSIAPQGNHSPLHF.